The rows below give T cell receptor beta chains drawn from one sample of a study of shared clonotypes between healthy human individuals. Profiling relied on immunoSEQ multiplex PCR, and the TCRdb table lists in-frame clones only, not all of them. The sample contains approximately 530,000 clones, roughly 95% of which appear only once. Material: naive CD4+ T cells sorted from blood. The source is a woman under 40 in good health. CDR3s include the opening cysteine and the closing phenylalanine or tryptophan. A D gene is named only where the DNA matches it firmly. Clone size is shown for a subset of rows, as once, few, many or a class of expanded clone.

CDR3 protein: CASSSRSGRVTDTQYF
CDR3 DNA: TGTGCCAGCAGTTCGAGGAGCGGGAGGGTAACAGATACGCAGTATTTT
J gene: TRBJ2-3
clone size: .
CDR3 length: 16
D gene: TRBD2
V gene: TRBV9

CDR3 protein: CASSELSDFNNEQFF
CDR3 DNA: TGTGCCAGCAGTGAATTATCTGACTTCAACAATGAGCAGTTCTTC
J gene: TRBJ2-1
clone size: .
CDR3 length: 15
D gene: .
V gene: TRBV25-1

CDR3 protein: CASVFLQPQHF
CDR3 DNA: TGTGCCAGCGTCTTTCTTCAGCCCCAGCATTTT
J gene: TRBJ1-5
clone size: .
CDR3 length: 11
D gene: .
V gene: TRBV25-1

CDR3 protein: CASSLGQGETQYF
CDR3 DNA: TGTGCCAGCAGCCTGGGACAGGGAGAGACCCAGTACTTC
J gene: TRBJ2-5
clone size: .
CDR3 length: 13
D gene: TRBD1
V gene: TRBV11-3

CDR3 protein: CASSEGQGKGQPQHF
CDR3 DNA: TGTGCCAGCAGTGAAGGGCAGGGAAAAGGTCAGCCCCAGCATTTT
J gene: TRBJ1-5
clone size: few
CDR3 length: 15
D gene: .
V gene: TRBV6-1

CDR3 protein: CASSMNREDGYTF
CDR3 DNA: TGTGCCAGTAGTATGAACAGGGAGGATGGCTACACCTTC
J gene: TRBJ1-2
clone size: .
CDR3 length: 13
D gene: .
V gene: TRBV19

CDR3 protein: CASSLQAGSYYNEQFF
CDR3 DNA: TGCGCCAGCAGCCTGCAAGCGGGCTCTTACTACAATGAGCAGTTCTTC
J gene: TRBJ2-1
clone size: .
CDR3 length: 16
D gene: .
V gene: TRBV5-1

CDR3 protein: CAGTNRGSTGELFF
CDR3 DNA: TGTGCCGGGACGAACAGGGGCAGCACCGGGGAGCTGTTTTTT
J gene: TRBJ2-2
clone size: once
CDR3 length: 14
D gene: TRBD1
V gene: TRBV6-1

CDR3 protein: CASSLAPGQPQHF
CDR3 DNA: TGTGCCAGCAGCTTAGCACCAGGACAGCCCCAGCATTTT
J gene: TRBJ1-5
clone size: .
CDR3 length: 13
D gene: .
V gene: TRBV7-2

CDR3 protein: CASSQAGTGSYEQYF
CDR3 DNA: TGCGCCAGCAGCCAAGCCGGGACGGGCTCCTACGAGCAGTACTTC
J gene: TRBJ2-7
clone size: .
CDR3 length: 15
D gene: .
V gene: TRBV4-1

CDR3 protein: CASSVGLAPAYEQYF
CDR3 DNA: TGTGCCAGCAGCGTAGGACTAGCGCCCGCCTACGAGCAGTACTTC
J gene: TRBJ2-7
clone size: few
CDR3 length: 15
D gene: TRBD2
V gene: TRBV9

CDR3 protein: CASSLRATNYGYTF
CDR3 DNA: TGTGCCAGCAGCCTACGGGCAACCAACTATGGCTACACCTTC
J gene: TRBJ1-2
clone size: .
CDR3 length: 14
D gene: .
V gene: TRBV7-9

CDR3 protein: CASSLGDWYNEQFF
CDR3 DNA: TGCGCCAGCAGCTTGGGGGATTGGTACAATGAGCAGTTCTTC
J gene: TRBJ2-1
clone size: once
CDR3 length: 14
D gene: .
V gene: TRBV5-1

CDR3 protein: CASSDKGRGYEQYF
CDR3 DNA: TGTGCCAGCAGTGACAAGGGGAGGGGCTACGAGCAGTACTTC
J gene: TRBJ2-7
clone size: .
CDR3 length: 14
D gene: TRBD2
V gene: TRBV6-1

CDR3 protein: CASSESGQVQETQYF
CDR3 DNA: TGTGCCAGCAGTGAATCGGGCCAGGTCCAAGAGACCCAGTACTTC
J gene: TRBJ2-5
clone size: .
CDR3 length: 15
D gene: .
V gene: TRBV25-1

CDR3 protein: CASSELGTPNTEAFF
CDR3 DNA: TGTGCCAGCAGTGAATTAGGAACGCCGAACACTGAAGCTTTCTTT
J gene: TRBJ1-1
clone size: .
CDR3 length: 15
D gene: .
V gene: TRBV25-1

CDR3 protein: CASSVTAGRWYF
CDR3 DNA: TGTGCCAGCAGTGTGACCGCCGGCCGTTGGTACTTC
J gene: TRBJ2-7
clone size: few
CDR3 length: 12
D gene: .
V gene: TRBV28

CDR3 protein: CASSLGGTMNTEAFF
CDR3 DNA: TGTGCCAGCAGCTTGGGGGGGACCATGAACACTGAAGCTTTCTTT
J gene: TRBJ1-1
clone size: .
CDR3 length: 15
D gene: .
V gene: TRBV7-9

CDR3 protein: CASSLMGRNTEAFF
CDR3 DNA: TGTGCCAGCAGTTTAATGGGGCGGAACACTGAAGCTTTCTTT
J gene: TRBJ1-1
clone size: .
CDR3 length: 14
D gene: .
V gene: TRBV27

CDR3 protein: CASSPDYSQETQYF
CDR3 DNA: TGTGCCAGCAGCCCGGACTACTCCCAAGAGACCCAGTACTTC
J gene: TRBJ2-5
clone size: .
CDR3 length: 14
D gene: .
V gene: TRBV9

CDR3 protein: CASSRSSRVGQPQHF
CDR3 DNA: TGTGCCAGCAGCCGCTCGAGCAGGGTGGGTCAGCCCCAGCATTTT
J gene: TRBJ1-5
clone size: .
CDR3 length: 15
D gene: .
V gene: TRBV28

CDR3 protein: CASSPKAGGLQPQHF
CDR3 DNA: TGTGCCAGCAGTCCCAAGGCCGGGGGCCTACAGCCCCAGCATTTT
J gene: TRBJ1-5
clone size: .
CDR3 length: 15
D gene: .
V gene: TRBV28

CDR3 protein: CASSLEGQGNTGELFF
CDR3 DNA: TGTGCCAGCAGCTTGGAGGGTCAGGGGAACACCGGGGAGCTGTTTTTT
J gene: TRBJ2-2
clone size: .
CDR3 length: 16
D gene: .
V gene: TRBV5-8

CDR3 protein: CASSPSTVTNEKLFF
CDR3 DNA: TGCGCCAGCAGCCCATCGACAGTAACTAATGAAAAACTGTTTTTT
J gene: TRBJ1-4
clone size: .
CDR3 length: 15
D gene: .
V gene: TRBV5-1

CDR3 protein: CASSVRDVKNNEQFF
CDR3 DNA: TGTGCCAGCAGCGTCCGGGACGTCAAGAACAATGAGCAGTTCTTC
J gene: TRBJ2-1
clone size: once
CDR3 length: 15
D gene: .
V gene: TRBV9

CDR3 protein: CASSMTEQPQHF
CDR3 DNA: TGTGCCAGTAGTATGACAGAGCAGCCCCAGCATTTT
J gene: TRBJ1-5
clone size: .
CDR3 length: 12
D gene: .
V gene: TRBV19

CDR3 protein: CASSENSERGTEAFF
CDR3 DNA: TGTGCCAGCAGTGAAAATAGCGAGAGGGGCACTGAAGCTTTCTTT
J gene: TRBJ1-1
clone size: .
CDR3 length: 15
D gene: .
V gene: TRBV2

CDR3 protein: CASSLGLRELFF
CDR3 DNA: TGTGCCAGCAGTTTGGGACTCCGGGAGCTGTTTTTT
J gene: TRBJ2-2
clone size: .
CDR3 length: 12
D gene: .
V gene: TRBV28

CDR3 protein: CASSQVPQGTHTEAFF
CDR3 DNA: TGCGCCAGCAGCCAAGTCCCCCAGGGGACCCACACTGAAGCTTTCTTT
J gene: TRBJ1-1
clone size: .
CDR3 length: 16
D gene: .
V gene: TRBV4-1

CDR3 protein: CASSRAGVDEQYF
CDR3 DNA: TGTGCCAGCAGTAGAGCGGGAGTCGACGAGCAGTACTTC
J gene: TRBJ2-7
clone size: .
CDR3 length: 13
D gene: TRBD2
V gene: TRBV27

CDR3 protein: CASINPPTGEQYF
CDR3 DNA: TGTGCCAGCATCAACCCCCCCACGGGCGAGCAGTACTTC
J gene: TRBJ2-7
clone size: few
CDR3 length: 13
D gene: .
V gene: TRBV25-1

CDR3 protein: CSVLSDTQYF
CDR3 DNA: TGCAGTGTGCTTTCAGATACGCAGTATTTT
J gene: TRBJ2-3
clone size: .
CDR3 length: 10
D gene: .
V gene: TRBV20-1

CDR3 protein: CASSLAATAGFNEQFF
CDR3 DNA: TGCGCCAGCAGCTTGGCGGCGACCGCAGGTTTTAATGAGCAGTTCTTC
J gene: TRBJ2-1
clone size: .
CDR3 length: 16
D gene: .
V gene: TRBV5-1

CDR3 protein: CASSFGRETYEQYF
CDR3 DNA: TGTGCCAGCAGTTTCGGTCGGGAGACCTACGAGCAGTACTTC
J gene: TRBJ2-7
clone size: .
CDR3 length: 14
D gene: .
V gene: TRBV28